This entry lists 28 T cell receptor beta chains sequenced from one sample in a study of T-cell memory formation after mild COVID-19. In TCRdb, the 5' RACE reads were re-called with MiXCR into one record per CDR3 protein. Among hundreds of thousands of distinct CDR3 sequences listed, more than 15% were seen once. Input material: PBMCs or a T cell subset sorted from them (not recorded which). These receptors all come from a man aged 18 to 35 who had mild COVID-19 (a few samples of this study predate the infection). Cell type and time point are not known.

The chain joins TRBV2 to TRBJ2-3; possible D gene TRBD2, 6 bases. Between the trimmed V and J ends, which lost 8 bases and 3 bases, there was a span of 12 bases. Germline V gene data show CDR1 as SNHLY and CDR2 as FYNNEI. This CDR3 spans 13 amino acids. The chain's CDR3 is CASQLAGTDTQYF. As DNA, the CDR3 is TGTGCCAGCCAACTGGCGGGGACAGATACGCAGTATTTT.

This clonotype came up a few times. The J gene is TRBJ2-3, the V gene TRBV28, with D possibly being TRBD2 (6 bases). V dropped 5 bases and J dropped 3 bases, with 15 bases sitting between them. The CDR3 is 15 amino acids. Germline loops: CDR1 MDHEN, CDR2 SYDVKM. The CDR3 coding sequence is TGTGCCAGCAGTACCCAGGGTGGGGGGACAGATACGCAGTATTTT. Its protein product is CASSTQGGGTDTQYF.

CDR3 in DNA: TGTGCCAGCCTTCTGACTTCCACAGATACGCAGTATTTT. It is translated as CASLLTSTDTQYF. This chain links TRBV6-2 or TRBV6-3 with TRBJ2-3, with D unclear. The CDR3 covers 13 residues. V was pared by 8 bases and J by 2 bases, with 11 bases between. Germline lookup yields CDR1 MNHEY and CDR2 SVGEGT.

This clonotype was picked up a small number of times. V is TRBV7-2 and J is TRBJ2-3; 8 bases agree with TRBD2. Germline CDR1 SGHTA, CDR2 FQGNSA. The CDR3 loop spans 15 amino acids. V shed 5 bases and J 4 bases; nucleotides not matched to a gene: 8. The CDR3 loop is CASSVLYGGADTQYF. In nucleotides, the CDR3 is TGTGCCAGCAGCGTACTCTACGGGGGGGCAGATACGCAGTATTTT.

The sample holds a few counts of this clonotype. The chain is built from TRBV20-1 and TRBJ2-3; D is ambiguous. This CDR3 contains 13 residues. V lost 4 bases and J 5 bases, leaving 13 bases between the germline ends. Per the germline V gene, CDR1 is DFQATT and CDR2 is SNEGSKA (reference sequence). The CDR3 here is CSAIPGGLDTQYF. CDR3 bases: TGCAGTGCTATCCCCGGTGGGCTAGATACGCAGTATTTT.

The V call is TRBV7-3, the J call TRBJ2-5; D is uncertain. The CDR3 loop spans 14 amino acids. Germline CDR1 and CDR2: SGHTA and FQGTGA. V was shortened by 5 bases and J by 5 bases, with 15 bases between the two germline ends. The CDR3 sequence: CASSTQGAGETQYF. The CDR3 DNA is TGTGCCAGCAGCACCCAAGGAGCCGGGGAGACCCAGTACTTC.

The table lists this clonotype with a few counts. This chain joins TRBV2 and TRBJ1-1; 8 positions agree with TRBD1. Germline V gene sequence: CDR1 SNHLY, CDR2 FYNNEI. The V gene end was trimmed by 10 bases and the J gene end by 5 bases; junction bases not matched to a gene: 6. The CDR3 totals 12 residues. The CDR3 DNA is TGTGCCATAGGACAGGGACTGACTGAAGCTTTCTTT. It specifies CAIGQGLTEAFF.

This chain joins TRBV6-5 and TRBJ2-6; D ambiguous. Trimming took off 2 bases at V and 1 base at J, with 12 bases between the two ends. This CDR3 is built from 17 residues. CDR1 and CDR2 from the germline V gene are MNHEY and SVGAGI. In nucleotides, the CDR3 is TGTGCCAGCAGTTACGCCGAACGGTATTCTGGGGCCAACGTCCTGACTTTC. It specifies CASSYAERYSGANVLTF.

The V gene is TRBV6-2 or TRBV6-3, the J gene TRBJ1-3; D is undetermined. Trimming removed 6 bases at V and 2 bases at J, with 8 bases between. Germline V gene data show CDR1 as MNHEY and CDR2 as SVGEGT. This CDR3 spans 13 amino acids. CDR3 amino acids: CASRPATGNTIYF. Written as DNA, the CDR3 is TGTGCCAGCAGGCCTGCGACTGGAAACACCATATATTTT.

This clonotype showed up just a few times. The chain couples TRBV20-1 to TRBJ1-1; TRBD1 matches 8 bases. The V gene end was trimmed by 6 bases and the J gene end by 1 base; junction bases not matched to a gene: 10. Germline values: CDR1 DFQATT, CDR2 SNEGSKA (reference sequence). The CDR3 runs 15 residues. DNA for the CDR3: TGCAGTGCCCGCGGACAGGGCCAGGCGAACACTGAAGCTTTCTTT. This encodes CSARGQGQANTEAFF.

This clonotype rates as medium-sized. The chain joins TRBV2 to TRBJ2-5; D gene unclear. Germline V CDR1 and CDR2: SNHLY, FYNNEI. The CDR3 length is 12 residues. Trimming removed 6 bases from V and 1 base from J, with 6 bases in between. The CDR3, as DNA: TGTGCCAGCAGAAACGCCCAAGAGACCCAGTACTTC. Translated: CASRNAQETQYF. Combining the CDR3 with reference TRBV2 and TRBJ2-5 gives the whole variable domain EPEVTQTPSHQVTQMGQEVILRCVPISNHLYFYWYRQILGQKVEFLVSFYNNEISEKSEIFDDQFSVERPDGSNFTLKIRSTKLEDSAMYFCASRNAQETQYFGPGTRLLVL.

In its sample, this clonotype was seen a few times. The chain recombines TRBV5-5 with TRBJ2-7; D may be TRBD1 (5 bases). The V end lost 1 base, the J end lost 10 bases, and 15 bases lay between the germline ends. The CDR3 sequence is 13 residues long. Germline values: CDR1 SGHKS, CDR2 YYEKEE (reference sequence). CDR3 amino acids: CASSLQEGVSQYF. As DNA, the CDR3 is TGTGCCAGCAGCTTGCAGGAAGGGGTTAGTCAGTACTTC.

The chain joins TRBV7-2 to TRBJ2-3, with D uncertain. Germline CDR1 is SGHTA and CDR2 is FQGNSA. The ends were cut back, 3 bases at V and 5 bases at J, with 9 bases in the middle. The CDR3 is 13 residues long. The CDR3 is CASSLSRLDTQYF. In nucleotides, the CDR3 is TGTGCCAGCAGCTTGTCCCGCTTAGATACGCAGTATTTT.

The table lists this clonotype with a few counts. The chain combines TRBV28 with TRBJ1-4; D gene unclear. The CDR3 length is 13 residues. V was trimmed by 5 bases and J by 6 bases, leaving 10 bases between them. Germline V gives CDR1 MDHEN, CDR2 SYDVKM. The CDR3 reads CASSLHKDEKLFF. Written as DNA, the CDR3 is TGTGCCAGCAGTCTCCACAAGGATGAAAAACTGTTTTTT.

This clonotype was recorded at least ten times. V and J are TRBV5-4 and TRBJ1-2; D unresolved. The CDR3 runs to 12 residues. The V gene lost 5 bases and the J gene lost 2 bases, with 7 bases spanning the gap. In germline, CDR1 is SGHNT, CDR2 YYREEE (reference sequence). The CDR3 coding sequence is TGTGCCAGCAGTTCTACCAACTATGGCTACACCTTC. Protein product: CASSSTNYGYTF.

This clonotype has ten or more counts. The chain recombines TRBV12-3 or TRBV12-4 with TRBJ1-1; possible D gene TRBD1, 6 bases. Trimming took off 6 bases at V and 2 bases at J, with 10 bases between the two ends. The CDR3 has 13 amino acids. In nucleotides, the CDR3 is TGTGCCAGCAGCCTGGACAGTAACACTGAAGCTTTCTTT. Residues: CASSLDSNTEAFF.

This chain joins TRBV20-1 and TRBJ1-5, with D unresolved. Germline loops: CDR1 DFQATT, CDR2 SNEGSKA (reference sequence). V gave up 5 bases and J gave up 3 bases, with 11 bases separating them. The CDR3 covers 13 residues. The CDR3 DNA follows: TGCAGTGCTTTGGCCGGGGTCAATCAGCCCCAGCATTTT. Protein sequence: CSALAGVNQPQHF.

The rearrangement links TRBV5-6 to TRBJ1-2; D possibly corresponds to TRBD1 (5 bases). The V end lost 3 bases, the J end lost 8 bases, and 17 bases lay between the germline ends. This CDR3 spans 14 amino acids. CDR1 is SGHDT and CDR2 is YYEEEE in the germline V gene. CDR3 in amino acids: CASSWGSANEGYTF. CDR3 bases: TGTGCCAGCAGCTGGGGGTCAGCTAACGAGGGCTACACCTTC.

This chain connects TRBV3-1 to TRBJ2-7, with D maybe TRBD2 (6 bases). The CDR3 is 14 residues long. Deletions cut 1 base from V and 6 bases from J, with 13 bases between. CDR1 is LGHDT and CDR2 is YNNKEL in the germline V gene (reference sequence). The CDR3 loop is CASSQGMRAGEQYV. The CDR3 DNA reads TGTGCCAGCAGCCAAGGGATGCGAGCGGGCGAGCAGTACGTC.

This clonotype occurred a few times. The gene calls are TRBV5-5 and TRBJ1-6; D remains ambiguous. Trimming took off 4 bases at V and 10 bases at J, with 15 bases between the two ends. This CDR3 contains 14 residues. Germline V CDR1 and CDR2: SGHKS, YYEKEE (reference sequence). DNA for the CDR3: TGTGCCAGCAGCCTCGGGTTACTGGGATCACCCCTCCACTTT. Its protein is CASSLGLLGSPLHF.

The chain employs TRBV6-2 or TRBV6-3 and TRBJ2-7; the match to TRBD2 covers 7 bases. Trimming took 2 bases from V and 3 from J; bases not matched to a gene: 19. This CDR3 region has 19 residues. Germline CDR1 is MNHEY and CDR2 is SVGEGT. CDR3 sequence (DNA): TGTGCCAGCAGTTACAAGATTGGATGGGGGGGTCAGGAGGACTACGAGCAGTACGTC. This codes for CASSYKIGWGGQEDYEQYV.

This clonotype was detected only a few times. This chain joins TRBV4-1 and TRBJ2-1; 7 nucleotides line up with TRBD1. V lost 2 bases to trimming and J lost 7 bases; unmatched junction nucleotides: 11. The CDR3 is 16 amino acids. CDR1 is MGHRA and CDR2 is YSYEKL in the germline V gene. The CDR3 DNA sequence: TGCGCCAGCAGCCAATCACCGCTAGCAGGGGGTAATGAGCAGTTCTTC. It is translated as CASSQSPLAGGNEQFF.

This clonotype was counted only a few times. The CDR3 protein is CASSPFGGEQYF. DNA of the CDR3: TGTGCCAGCAGCCCCTTCGGCGGCGAGCAGTACTTC. The gene calls are TRBV7-9 and TRBJ2-7; D remains unclear. The germline V gene has CDR1 SEHNR and CDR2 FQNEAQ (reference sequence). The V gene lost 5 bases and the J gene lost 6 bases, with 11 bases spanning the gap. The CDR3 contains 12 residues.

The rearrangement uses TRBV11-2 and TRBJ2-3; D gene unclear. The CDR3 extends over 16 amino acids. Trimming pared 6 bases from V and 4 bases from J, leaving 20 bases between. CDR1 and CDR2 (germline): SGHAT, FQNNGV. The CDR3 region has the DNA TGTGCCAGCAGGGGGTATAACACATCACATGCAGATACGCAGTATTTT. Amino acid sequence: CASRGYNTSHADTQYF.

The chain couples TRBV9 to TRBJ2-2; D is perhaps TRBD2 (7 bases). CDR1 and CDR2 from the germline V gene are SGDLS and YYNGEE. This CDR3 is 16 amino acids long. V dropped 4 bases and J dropped 0 bases, with 13 bases sitting between them. This CDR3 reads CASSPRGAANTGELFF. In DNA form, the CDR3 reads TGTGCCAGCAGCCCCCGGGGGGCTGCGAACACCGGGGAGCTGTTTTTT. The full variable domain, its missing parts supplied by reference TRBV9 and TRBJ2-2, is DSGVTQTPKHLITATGQRVTLRCSPRSGDLSVYWYQQSLDQGLQFLIQYYNGEERAKGNILERFSAQQFPDLHSELNLSSLELGDSALYFCASSPRGAANTGELFFGEGSRLTVL.

V usage is TRBV6-2 or TRBV6-3 and J usage is TRBJ2-1; a weak D match, TRBD2 (6 bases). Germline CDR1 MNHEY, CDR2 SVGEGT. This CDR3 contains 18 residues. V was clipped by 4 bases and J by 5 bases, with 24 bases between them. In nucleotides, the CDR3 is TGTGCCAGCAGTTCGACGTGGGGCGCGGGGTTCCTGAACAATGAGCAGTTCTTC. This sequence encodes CASSSTWGAGFLNNEQFF.

The V call is TRBV4-1, the J call TRBJ2-5; D might be TRBD2 (6 bases). V lost 2 bases and J 2 bases, leaving 12 bases between the germline ends. CDR3 length: 15 amino acids. The germline V gene has CDR1 MGHRA and CDR2 YSYEKL. This chain's CDR3 is CASSQSSGGQETQYF. The CDR3 bases are TGCGCCAGCAGCCAAAGTAGCGGAGGACAAGAGACCCAGTACTTC.

The chain couples TRBV4-3 to TRBJ2-2; a possible D gene is TRBD1 (5 bases). Trimming left V 6 bases short and J 4 bases short, with 12 bases between. The CDR3 loop spans 14 amino acids. Germline CDR1 LGHNA, CDR2 YSLEER. The CDR3 protein is CASSFRVGTGELFF. The CDR3 DNA is TGCGCCAGCAGTTTCAGGGTCGGCACCGGGGAGCTGTTTTTT.